The 23 T cell receptor beta chains below were found in one sample sequenced in a study of Graves' ophthalmopathy and Graves' hyperthyroidism listed by TCRdb under 2018. The instrument given in TCRdb is Illumina HiSeq 2000. TCR beta CDR3 regions were amplified from RNA transcripts for repertoire sequencing. HTBI primers and the Qiagen OneStep RT-PCR kit were used in a first-round RT-PCR, which was followed by a second-round multiplex PCR, size selection and purification. TCRdb trimmed public reads at Q25 via fastp, called clones via MiXCR and kept in-frame beta chains. Rows with one shared CDR3 protein collapse into an entry with the most common genes and DNA. Present in this sample are over 200,000 distinct CDR3 sequences, approximately 29% of which were seen just once. The top ten clones comprise approximately 8.2% of the sample. The sample taken for sequencing was peripheral blood. These receptors originate from a man between 50 and 59 years old with Graves' ophthalmopathy. Donor details come from another sample of the same person, matched by shared clones.

This clonotype was recorded at least ten times. The chain recombines TRBV12-3 or TRBV12-4 with TRBJ1-6; D unclear. V gave up 5 bases and J gave up 7 bases, with 12 bases separating them. This CDR3 contains 14 residues. The CDR3 sequence is CASSEGIQNSPLHF. As DNA, the CDR3 is TGTGCCAGCAGTGAAGGGATACAGAATTCACCCCTCCACTTT.

This chain connects TRBV27 to TRBJ1-3, with 8 bases identical to TRBD1. Germline V CDR1 and CDR2: MNHEY, SMNVEV (reference sequence). J lost 4 bases, V lost 0 bases, and 5 bases had no gene match. This CDR3 spans 16 amino acids. Here the CDR3 reads CASSLSPTGVGNTIYF. CDR3 coding DNA: TGTGCCAGCAGTTTATCCCCGACAGGGGTGGGAAACACCATATATTTT.

The chain is built from TRBV6-2 or TRBV6-3 and TRBJ2-5; D unclear. The CDR3 is 13 amino acids. Germline CDR1 is MNHEY and CDR2 is SVGEGT. Trimming removed 7 bases at V and 5 bases at J, with 14 bases between. The CDR3, as DNA: TGTGCCAGCAACCGACGGGTCCGGGAGACCCAGTACTTC. This gives the protein CASNRRVRETQYF.

The chain joins TRBV28 to TRBJ1-6; 7 bases align to TRBD1. The length of the CDR3 is 11 residues. CDR1 MDHEN and CDR2 SYDVKM come from the germline V gene. V gave up 10 bases and J gave up 10 bases; unmatched junction bases: 4. The CDR3 nucleotides are TGTGCCACCTCAGGGGGGTCACCCCTCCACTTT. Translated: CATSGGSPLHF.

The genes are TRBV12-3 or TRBV12-4 and TRBJ1-5, with D maybe TRBD1 (5 bases). Trimming left V 7 bases short and J 4 bases short, with 20 bases between. The CDR3 runs to 16 residues. In DNA form, the CDR3 reads TGTGCCAGCATCAAAAAGTCTGGGGGTTCTAATCAGCCCCAGCATTTT. It encodes CASIKKSGGSNQPQHF.

The table lists this clonotype with many counts. The chain links TRBV3-1 to TRBJ2-2; TRBD1 or TRBD2 may be the D gene (5 bases each). The CDR3 consists of 16 residues. Germline-derived CDR1 and CDR2 are LGHDT and YNNKEL (reference sequence). Trimming left V 4 bases short and J 6 bases short, with 18 bases between. CDR3 nucleotide sequence: TGTGCCAGCAGCCCCTTCATAGCGTTGGGGGCCGGGGAGCTGTTTTTT. Encoded protein: CASSPFIALGAGELFF. Based on the CDR3 plus reference TRBV3-1 and TRBJ2-2, the full variable domain is DTAVSQTPKYLVTQMGNDKSIKCEQNLGHDTMYWYKQDSKKFLKIMFSYNNKELIINETVPNRFSPKSPDKAHLNLHINSLELGDSAVYFCASSPFIALGAGELFFGEGSRLTVL.

The chain combines TRBV6-2 or TRBV6-3 with TRBJ2-7; 8 bases align to TRBD1. Germline V gene lookup returns CDR1 MNHEY and CDR2 SVGEGT. J gave up 6 bases and V 6 bases, and 10 bases lay outside the gene matches. The CDR3 has 14 residues. In nucleotides, the CDR3 is TGTGCCAGCAGCAGACAGGGGAATGCTGTCGAGCAGTACTTC. It yields the protein CASSRQGNAVEQYF.

The CDR3 bases are TGTGCCAGCAGCCAGCGTGGGACAGGGTATTCAGGGGCCTACGAGCAGTACTTC. Translation gives CASSQRGTGYSGAYEQYF. This sequence joins TRBV11-2 and TRBJ2-7, with 9 positions matching TRBD1. The CDR3 has 18 residues. Germline-derived CDR1 and CDR2 are SGHAT and FQNNGV. V shed 5 bases and J 2 bases; nucleotides not matched to a gene: 16.

This sequence joins TRBV29-1 and TRBJ2-7; tentatively, D is TRBD2 (7 bases). Trimming removed 4 bases at V and 4 bases at J, with 23 bases between. The length of the CDR3 is 16 residues. CDR1 is SQVTM, CDR2 ANQGSEA, per germline. The CDR3 sequence is CSVAGAGDKLLYEQYF. DNA of the CDR3: TGCAGCGTTGCAGGTGCGGGGGACAAACTCTTGTACGAGCAGTACTTC.

This clonotype appeared many times. This sequence joins TRBV7-9 and TRBJ2-2; D remains unclear. The CDR3 spans 14 residues. Germline CDR1 SEHNR, CDR2 FQNEAQ (reference sequence). V dropped 5 bases and J dropped 5 bases, with 12 bases sitting between them. This CDR3 reads CASSPLAATGELFF. CDR3 coding DNA: TGTGCCAGCAGCCCACTCGCAGCTACCGGGGAGCTGTTTTTT.

This clonotype was seen ten or more times. V and J are TRBV28 and TRBJ1-1; TRBD1 matches at 9 bases. The germline V gene has CDR1 MDHEN and CDR2 SYDVKM. The ends lost 6 bases at V and 0 bases at J; junction bases unmatched: 8. This CDR3 has 16 amino acids. CDR3 DNA sequence: TGTGCCAGCAGCGGGACAGGGTTTCTCATGAACACTGAAGCTTTCTTT. Its protein is CASSGTGFLMNTEAFF.

This rearrangement joins TRBV6-1 to TRBJ1-6, with D perhaps TRBD1 (5 bases). Trimming pared 5 bases from V and 5 bases from J, leaving 22 bases between. This CDR3 comprises 18 residues. Germline CDR1 reads MNHNS; CDR2 reads SASEGT. CDR3 protein: CASSPHSPGTGHNSPLHF. The CDR3 nucleotides read TGTGCCAGCAGTCCCCATTCCCCGGGGACGGGACATAATTCACCCCTCCACTTT.

This clonotype was seen many times. This rearrangement joins TRBV13 to TRBJ2-7, with 12 bases identical to TRBD2. The CDR3 consists of 15 residues. The ends lost 5 bases at V and 0 bases at J; junction bases unmatched: 2. The germline V gene has CDR1 PRHDT and CDR2 FYEKMQ (reference sequence). In DNA, the CDR3 is TGTGCCAGCAGCGTGACTAGCGGGAGCTCCTACGAGCAGTACTTC. Its protein is CASSVTSGSSYEQYF. The variable domain in full, completed from reference TRBV13 and TRBJ2-7, reads AAGVIQSPRHLIKEKRETATLKCYPIPRHDTVYWYQQGPGQDPQFLISFYEKMQSDKGSIPDRFSAQQFSDYHSELNMSSLELGDSALYFCASSVTSGSSYEQYFGPGTRLTVT.

This chain connects TRBV19 to TRBJ1-2; TRBD1 agrees at 8 bases. This CDR3 region has 14 residues. Germline lookup yields CDR1 LNHDA and CDR2 SQIVND (reference sequence). The V segment lost 9 bases and the J segment 6 bases; nucleotides outside the gene matches: 12. CDR3 DNA sequence: TGTGCCAGGTGGACAGGGTCGGAGGAAGATGGCTACACCTTC. The encoded protein is CARWTGSEEDGYTF.

This clonotype was counted at least ten times. A much larger clone lies a single base off, so this may be a read error. J is TRBJ2-5 and V is TRBV6-1; 13 positions agree with TRBD2. This CDR3 is built from 15 residues. Germline-derived CDR1 and CDR2 are MNHNS and SASEGT. The CDR3 reads CASSQTSGRLETRYF. CDR3 coding DNA: TGTGCCAGCAGTCAGACTAGCGGGAGGCTGGAGACCCGGTACTTC.

CDR3 sequence (DNA): TGTGCCAGCTTTGCGGGGCGCGGGGAGCTGTTTTTT. Translated: CASFAGRGELFF. This chain joins TRBV6-1 and TRBJ2-2; possibly TRBD2 for D (6 bases). The CDR3 sequence is 12 residues long. The germline V gene encodes CDR1 MNHNS and CDR2 SASEGT. The ends were cut back, 8 bases at V and 7 bases at J, with 11 bases in the middle.

There are many counts of this clonotype. V usage is TRBV4-2 and J usage is TRBJ2-2, with D unclear. Trimming removed 0 bases at V and 4 bases at J, with 12 bases between. The germline CDR1 and CDR2 sequences are LGHNA and YNFKEQ. This CDR3 contains 16 residues. As DNA, the CDR3 is TGTGCCAGCAGCCAAGAACTGTCCCGCCGCACCGGGGAGCTGTTTTTT. Its translation: CASSQELSRRTGELFF.

This clonotype appeared many times. This chain joins TRBV6-5 and TRBJ1-3; a possible D gene is TRBD1 (6 bases). The CDR3 is 15 residues long. The germline V gene encodes CDR1 MNHEY and CDR2 SVGAGI. V was trimmed by 3 bases and J by 4 bases, leaving 13 bases between them. This CDR3 reads CASSYPGAGGNTIYF. CDR3 bases: TGTGCCAGCAGTTATCCGGGGGCAGGAGGAAACACCATATATTTT.

This clonotype appeared many times. The chain couples TRBV6-1 to TRBJ2-6; D gene ambiguous. The CDR3 totals 15 residues. The germline gives CDR1 MNHNS, CDR2 SASEGT. Trimming pared 2 bases from V and 0 bases from J, leaving 5 bases between. In DNA, the CDR3 is TGTGCCAGCAGTGAAAGCAGCTCTGGGGCCAACGTCCTGACTTTC. It translates to CASSESSSGANVLTF.

This clonotype has at least ten counts. The chain carries TRBV12-3 or TRBV12-4 and TRBJ1-5; 11 nucleotides align to TRBD1. This CDR3 contains 14 residues. V was pared by 6 bases and J by 5 bases, with 3 bases of the junction left unmatched. The CDR3 here is CASRGQGADQPQHF. In DNA form, the CDR3 reads TGTGCCAGCAGAGGACAGGGGGCAGATCAGCCCCAGCATTTT.

Only a few counts were recorded for this clonotype. The chain couples TRBV6-1 to TRBJ1-6, with TRBD1 as a possible D gene (5 bases). The CDR3 consists of 15 residues. CDR1 is MNHNS, CDR2 SASEGT, per germline. V dropped 6 bases and J dropped 7 bases, with 16 bases sitting between them. CDR3 sequence (DNA): TGTGCCAGCAGATCAGGGTCAGGGCCAAATTCACCCCTCCACTTT. The encoded protein is CASRSGSGPNSPLHF.

The table lists this clonotype with many counts. The chain employs TRBV15 and TRBJ1-5; D is undetermined. The V gene's germline CDR1 is LNHNV and CDR2 YYDKDF (reference sequence). This CDR3 contains 15 residues. Trimming shortened V by 0 bases and J by 1 base, and 7 bases separated the two germline ends. The chain's CDR3 is CATSRDPGSNQPQHF. The CDR3 DNA sequence: TGTGCCACCAGCAGAGACCCTGGCAGCAATCAGCCCCAGCATTTT.

In this sample, this clonotype turned up many times. The chain joins TRBV28 to TRBJ2-2; D not certain. The CDR3 extends over 14 amino acids. V was shortened by 2 bases and J by 0 bases, with 4 bases between the two germline ends. Germline V gene lookup returns CDR1 MDHEN and CDR2 SYDVKM. CDR3 protein: CASSLPANTGELFF. CDR3 DNA: TGTGCCAGCAGTTTACCCGCGAACACCGGGGAGCTGTTTTTT.